This is a list of T cell receptor beta chains from one sample in a study of T cell responses to AZD1222 COVID-19 vaccine. The method was immunoSEQ multiplex PCR; TCRdb's version includes in-frame clones alone and lacks a portion of them. This sample has around 120,000 clones, with around 80% found just once. Specimen: peripheral blood, collected 28 days after the second AZD1222 dose. The receptors shown here come from an adult who received the AZD1222 COVID-19 vaccine. Each CDR3 is given with its conserved first and last residue. Clone size is not always given. Where it is, it says once, few, many or a class for expanded clones.

15 | once | TRBV18 | CASSPPLGMNTEAFF
13 | . | TRBV6-5 | CASGLFSGNTIYF
16 | . | TRBV24-1 | CATSDPSGTGDTEAFF
15 | . | TRBV27 | CASSKQGTLQETQYF
14 | . | TRBV18 | CASSPFGGTYGYTF
12 | . | TRBV7-8 | CASSPYDQPQHF
15 | . | TRBV7-2 | CASSFVRGPTQEQYF
14 | . | TRBV7-2 | CASNFASANYGYTF
14 | . | TRBV28 | CASSPQGSPYGYTF
15 | . | TRBV5-1 | CASSLLPVVDSPLHF
14 | . | TRBV2 | CASKASGGPDTQYF
14 | . | TRBV11-2 | CASSLRDRRHGYTF
14 | once | TRBV10-3 | CAISFAGTAYGYTF
14 | . | TRBV28 | CASRGTGESQPQHF
13 | . | TRBV12-3/TRBV12-4 | CASRVVGAYEQYF
14 | . | TRBV7-9 | CASSIGQGGEKLFF
13 | . | TRBV7-2 | CASSPLQGAGAFF
13 | once | TRBV11-2 | CASSLSFQETQYF
13 | . | TRBV12-3/TRBV12-4 | CASSLGGGEKLFF
13 | . | TRBV5-8 | CASSQTGWETQYF
12 | . | TRBV5-8 | CASSSYRQGAIF
14 | . | TRBV7-9 | CASSIRAGTDTQYF
13 | . | TRBV28 | CASREQGFYEQYF
15 | . | TRBV7-3 | CASSSMSGAGETQYF
14 | once | TRBV13 | CASSPNPSTDTQYF
14 | . | TRBV5-4 | CASSSDRGGVTIYF
14 | . | TRBV4-3 | CASSQDRGSYEQYF
15 | . | TRBV15 | CATSLGQLNTGELFF
15 | few | TRBV5-4 | CASSFAGGSYNEQFF
15 | . | TRBV21-1 | CASSPPGLGGSPLHF
14 | . | TRBV6-2/TRBV6-3 | CASSYRTGKYEQYF
15 | . | TRBV19 | CASSSRGQATYEQYF
15 | . | TRBV14 | CASSQSGGARETQYF
17 | . | TRBV5-5 | CASSFHGWGARNQPQHF
15 | . | TRBV5-5 | CASSADRGRTGELFF